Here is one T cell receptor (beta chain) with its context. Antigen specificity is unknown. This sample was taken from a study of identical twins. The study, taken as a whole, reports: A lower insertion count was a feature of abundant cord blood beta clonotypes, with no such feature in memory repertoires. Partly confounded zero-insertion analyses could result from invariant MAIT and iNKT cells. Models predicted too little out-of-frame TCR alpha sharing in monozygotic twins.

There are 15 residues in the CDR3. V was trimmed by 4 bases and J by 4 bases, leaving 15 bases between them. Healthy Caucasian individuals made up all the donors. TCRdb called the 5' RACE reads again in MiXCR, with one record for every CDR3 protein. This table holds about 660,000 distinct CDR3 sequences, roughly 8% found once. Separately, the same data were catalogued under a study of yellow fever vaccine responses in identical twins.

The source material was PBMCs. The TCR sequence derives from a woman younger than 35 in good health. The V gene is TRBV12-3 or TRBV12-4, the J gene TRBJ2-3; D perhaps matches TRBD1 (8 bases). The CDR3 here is CASSSRTGRADTQYF. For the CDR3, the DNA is TGTGCCAGCAGTTCCCGGACAGGGAGGGCAGATACGCAGTATTTT.